The next 16 T cell receptor beta chains were all read from a single sample in a study of neurological immune-mediated disorders. Via MiXCR, TCRdb re-called the 5' RACE reads, giving one row per CDR3 protein. There are tens of thousands of distinct CDR3 sequences in the sample; 13% to 15% occur only once, and roughly 7.3% lies in the top ten. Sequences were obtained from PBMCs. The receptor source for this set is a woman aged 50 to 60 in good health.

This clonotype was counted at least ten times. The gene calls are TRBV12-3 or TRBV12-4 and TRBJ1-3, with 10 bases that match TRBD1. The CDR3 runs to 15 residues. With 7 bases clipped from V and 4 bases from J, the junction kept 7 bases outside the gene matches. The CDR3: CASTPTGGEGNTIYF. The CDR3 region has the DNA TGTGCCAGCACCCCGACAGGGGGCGAGGGAAACACCATATATTTT.

V and J are TRBV5-1 and TRBJ2-1; 10 bases map to TRBD1. Trimming cost V 4 bases and J 4 bases; bases outside gene matches: 11. In germline, CDR1 is SGHRS, CDR2 YFSETQ. This CDR3 spans 17 amino acids. The CDR3: CASSVGQGELRYNEQFF. As DNA, the CDR3 is TGCGCCAGCAGCGTAGGACAGGGGGAATTGAGATACAATGAGCAGTTCTTC.

The chain links TRBV20-1 to TRBJ2-1; D is unclear. V lost 5 bases and J 6 bases, leaving 14 bases between the germline ends. Germline V lookup: CDR1 DFQATT, CDR2 SNEGSKA (reference sequence). This CDR3 spans 13 amino acids. CDR3 coding DNA: TGCAGTGCTGACCCTTCAGCTTCCAATGAGCAGTTCTTC. It is translated as CSADPSASNEQFF.

The chain joins TRBV4-3 to TRBJ1-2, with D hard to call. V lost 0 bases and J 3 bases, leaving 11 bases between the germline ends. CDR3 length: 15 residues. Germline lookup yields CDR1 LGHNA and CDR2 YSLEER. This CDR3 reads CASSQESATDYGYTF. The CDR3 DNA reads TGCGCCAGCAGCCAAGAGTCCGCCACAGACTATGGCTACACCTTC.

This clonotype was picked up many times. This chain joins TRBV6-6 and TRBJ2-3; a possible D gene is TRBD2 (5 bases). V was shortened by 2 bases and J by 3 bases, with 12 bases between the two germline ends. The CDR3 runs to 15 residues. Germline loops: CDR1 MNHNY, CDR2 SVGAGI (reference sequence). CDR3 DNA sequence: TGTGCCAGCAGTTACATTGGCGGGTATACAGATACGCAGTATTTT. Residues: CASSYIGGYTDTQYF.

The table lists this clonotype with a few counts. V and J are TRBV25-1 and TRBJ2-4, with D unclear. Trimming left V 3 bases short and J 10 bases short, with 10 bases between. Germline V gives CDR1 MGHDK, CDR2 SYGVNS. This CDR3 spans 12 amino acids. CDR3: CASSEGLAIQYF. The CDR3 nucleotides are TGTGCCAGCAGTGAGGGTCTGGCAATTCAGTACTTC.

This clonotype was observed many times. The V and J genes are TRBV4-1 and TRBJ1-1; D unclear. The CDR3 spans 13 residues. Trimming took 0 bases from V and 5 from J, leaving 7 bases between them. The germline CDR1 and CDR2 sequences are MGHRA and YSYEKL. In nucleotides, the CDR3 is TGCGCCAGCAGCCAAGATCCCGGGACTGAAGCTTTCTTT. Protein sequence: CASSQDPGTEAFF.

This clonotype has only a few counts. The chain is built from TRBV6-4 and TRBJ1-1; 8 bases line up with TRBD1. The junction had 4 bases not matched to a gene; V was cut back by 6 bases and J by 1 base. Germline V gene sequence: CDR1 MRHNA, CDR2 SNTAGT. This CDR3 is 14 amino acids long. The CDR3 reads CASSGGTGNTEAFF. The CDR3 DNA reads TGTGCCAGCAGCGGCGGGACAGGGAACACTGAAGCTTTCTTT.

This chain joins TRBV20-1 and TRBJ2-3, with TRBD2 matching 10 bases. CDR1 is DFQATT and CDR2 is SNEGSKA in the germline V gene (reference sequence). V shed 4 bases, J shed 5 bases, and the junction held 6 bases outside the gene matches. This CDR3 is 14 amino acids long. CDR3 sequence (DNA): TGCAGTGCTAAGCGGGGGGGCTTCGAAGATACGCAGTATTTT. Protein product: CSAKRGGFEDTQYF.

This clonotype was seen at least ten times. The chain couples TRBV7-2 to TRBJ2-3, with 7 positions matching TRBD2. V trimming: 2 bases; J trimming: 2 bases; junction bases outside the gene matches: 4. Germline CDR1 reads SGHTA; CDR2 reads FQGNSA. CDR3 length: 15 residues. The CDR3 nucleotides are TGTGCCAGCAGCTTACAGCGGGGTTACACAGATACGCAGTATTTT. Translation gives CASSLQRGYTDTQYF.

This clonotype was counted once. The chain joins TRBV6-6 to TRBJ2-1; 9 bases fit TRBD2. The CDR3 covers 11 residues. From germline, CDR1 is MNHNY and CDR2 SVGAGI (reference sequence). V dropped 6 bases and J dropped 15; count of bases not matched to a gene: 6. CDR3 region: CASSPSGEWFF. The CDR3 region has the DNA TGTGCCAGCAGCCCTAGCGGGGAGTGGTTCTTC.

This clonotype was recorded at least ten times. This chain joins TRBV20-1 and TRBJ2-7, with TRBD1 as a possible D gene (6 bases). V gave up 2 bases and J gave up 2 bases, with 13 bases separating them. The germline gives CDR1 DFQATT, CDR2 SNEGSKA (reference sequence). This CDR3 region has 14 residues. CDR3 sequence reads: CSARPATGTYEQYF. DNA for the CDR3: TGCAGTGCTAGACCGGCAACAGGGACCTACGAGCAGTACTTC.

This clonotype has ten or more counts. The chain is built from TRBV5-1 and TRBJ2-1, with D uncertain. The germline V gene has CDR1 SGHRS and CDR2 YFSETQ. This CDR3 spans 17 amino acids. V shed 1 base and J shed 0 bases, with 14 bases lying between them. The CDR3 nucleotides read TGCGCCAGCAGCTTGATGGCGACCGCGAGCTCCTACAATGAGCAGTTCTTC. Amino acid sequence: CASSLMATASSYNEQFF.

This clonotype was detected only once. Compared with germline, one end of the junction differs, possibly owing to a read error. The gene calls are TRBV5-1 and TRBJ2-3, with D uncertain. CDR3 size: 15 residues. Germline V gene lookup returns CDR1 SGHRS and CDR2 YFSETQ. CDR3 in DNA: TGCGCCAGCAGCTTTTCTTCCTTGCGCACAAATACGCAGTATTTT. It codes for CASSFSSLRTNTQYF.

This clonotype came up many times. This chain links TRBV7-2 with TRBJ2-2; D may correspond to TRBD1 or TRBD2 (6 bases each). The length of the CDR3 is 15 residues. In germline, CDR1 is SGHTA, CDR2 FQGNSA. Trimming removed 3 bases from V and 6 bases from J, with 14 bases in between. The CDR3 DNA is TGTGCCAGCAGCTTGGGGGGCCAGTTTGCCGGGGAGCTGTTTTTT. Its protein is CASSLGGQFAGELFF.

V and J are TRBV21-1 and TRBJ2-7; TRBD1, the table's D call, was not compared with the DNA. TRBV21-1 is a pseudogene. This CDR3 is built from 14 residues. CDR3 coding DNA: TGTGCCAGCACCTTCTCCGGGACAACCTACGAGCAGTACTTC. Its protein is CASTFSGTTYEQYF.